Listed here are 28 T cell receptor beta chains from one sample, sequenced in a study of blood T cells in healthy people across ages. It was with a sample-barcoded 5' primer and a J-beta primer mix that a second PCR of roughly 6 to 12 cycles was run. A single record per CDR3 protein comes from TCRdb applying MiXCR to the 5' RACE reads. The profile covers 1.5 million to 2 million distinct CDR3 sequences, with 49% appearing a single time and 2% to 2.5% taken by the ten largest. Sequencing was carried out using blood. The receptors shown here come from a middle-aged woman in good health.

The rearrangement uses TRBV9 and TRBJ1-2; 7 nucleotides match TRBD1. Germline V gene sequence: CDR1 SGDLS, CDR2 YYNGEE. V lost 0 bases, J lost 2 bases, and 4 bases stayed unmatched. The CDR3 loop spans 15 amino acids. CDR3 sequence: CASSVGVDRNYGYTF. DNA for the CDR3: TGTGCCAGCAGCGTAGGGGTGGACAGGAACTATGGCTACACCTTC.

This clonotype has more than one count but fewer than ten. The rearrangement links TRBV4-2 to TRBJ2-3; D might be TRBD2 (7 bases). V was shortened by 6 bases and J by 3 bases, with 22 bases between the two germline ends. This CDR3 has 17 residues. Germline V gives CDR1 LGHNA, CDR2 YNFKEQ. The chain's CDR3 is CASSRDVGGGATDTQYF. CDR3 nucleotide sequence: TGTGCCAGCAGTCGAGATGTAGGGGGGGGGGCGACAGATACGCAGTATTTT.

Many counts were recorded for this clonotype. This chain joins TRBV7-2 and TRBJ1-5; D gene ambiguous. Germline V lookup: CDR1 SGHTA, CDR2 FQGNSA. The CDR3 has 13 amino acids. Trimming removed 5 bases at V and 3 bases at J, with 8 bases between. CDR3 sequence reads: CASSLGPNQPQHF. CDR3 coding DNA: TGTGCCAGCAGCCTCGGCCCCAATCAGCCCCAGCATTTT.

The sample holds a few counts of this clonotype. V gene TRBV6-5 combines with J gene TRBJ2-1; D is undetermined. Trimming stripped 2 bases from V and 2 bases from J, with 7 bases between. The CDR3 totals 14 residues. Germline CDR1 is MNHEY and CDR2 is SVGAGI. This chain's CDR3 is CASSYMGTYNEQFF. The CDR3 DNA sequence: TGTGCCAGCAGTTACATGGGGACCTACAATGAGCAGTTCTTC.

The chain employs TRBV5-6 and TRBJ1-1; D remains ambiguous. The ends were cut back, 4 bases at V and 3 bases at J, with 10 bases in the middle. The CDR3 runs 13 residues. Per the germline V gene, CDR1 is SGHDT and CDR2 is YYEEEE. Here the CDR3 reads CASSRTRDTEAFF. The CDR3 DNA reads as TGTGCCAGCAGCCGGACCCGGGACACTGAAGCTTTCTTT. The variable domain in full, with the rest retrieved from reference TRBV5-6 and TRBJ1-1, is DAGVTQSPTHLIKTRGQQVTLRCSPKSGHDTVSWYQQALGQGPQFIFQYYEEEERQRGNFPDRFSGHQFPNYSSELNVNALLLGDSALYLCASSRTRDTEAFFGQGTRLTVV.

This clonotype was seen a few times. The DNA of the CDR3 is TGTGCCAGCAGCCCCTGGGTAGCGGGGTACAATGAGCAGTTCTTC. This codes for CASSPWVAGYNEQFF. The chain carries TRBV7-2 and TRBJ2-1; 8 bases are shared with TRBD2. Germline assignment: CDR1 SGHTA and CDR2 FQGNSA. The length of the CDR3 is 15 residues. V shed 5 bases, J shed 4 bases, and the junction held 7 bases outside the gene matches. Full variable domain (outside the CDR3, taken from reference TRBV7-2 and TRBJ2-1): GAGVSQSPSNKVTEKGKDVELRCDPISGHTALYWYRQSLGQGLEFLIYFQGNSAPDKSGLPSDRFSAERTGGSVSTLTIQRTQQEDSAVYLCASSPWVAGYNEQFFGPGTRLTVL.

The chain joins TRBV28 to TRBJ1-5, with D perhaps TRBD1 (5 bases). CDR3 length: 15 residues. Trimming stripped 8 bases from V and 7 bases from J, with 21 bases between. The germline V gene encodes CDR1 MDHEN and CDR2 SYDVKM. The CDR3 bases are TGTGCCAGCCTCGCGGTAGTAGGGGCCGGGCAGCCCCAGCATTTT. It codes for CASLAVVGAGQPQHF.

The genes are TRBV28 and TRBJ2-5; maybe TRBD1 (7 bases). Trimming removed 6 bases at V and 5 bases at J, with 16 bases between. The germline CDR1 and CDR2 sequences are MDHEN and SYDVKM. The CDR3 spans 14 residues. In nucleotides, the CDR3 is TGTGCCAGCAGGCGGGGACAGAATCGTGAGACCCAGTACTTC. Its protein product is CASRRGQNRETQYF. The full variable domain, completed using reference TRBV28 and TRBJ2-5, is DVKVTQSSRYLVKRTGEKVFLECVQDMDHENMFWYRQDPGLGLRLIYFSYDVKMKEKGDIPEGYSVSREKKERFSLILESASTNQTSMYLCASRRGQNRETQYFGPGTRLLVL.

This chain links TRBV24-1 with TRBJ2-7; no clear D. The tail of the sequence fits TRBJ2-5 better, so the J call may be wrong. This CDR3 is 14 amino acids long. The germline V gene has CDR1 KGHDR and CDR2 SFDVKD. In nucleotides, the CDR3 is TGTGCCACCAGTGATCCGGACGTACGAGAGACCCAGTACTTC. Its protein product is CATSDPDVRETQYF.

This clonotype was seen only once. The genes are TRBV6-2 or TRBV6-3 and TRBJ1-2; 9 bases align to TRBD1. This CDR3 is built from 13 residues. Germline V lookup: CDR1 MNHEY, CDR2 SVGEGT. V shed 10 bases, J shed 4 bases, and the junction held 7 bases outside the gene matches. This CDR3 is CANRDRAGYGYTF. The CDR3 DNA reads TGTGCCAACAGGGACAGGGCGGGCTATGGCTACACCTTC.

CDR3 residues: CASGLVHGNYEQYF. CDR3 DNA: TGTGCTAGTGGTTTGGTACACGGAAACTACGAGCAGTACTTC. This chain links TRBV12-5 with TRBJ2-7; the D is unclear. V lost 0 bases and J lost 3, with 9 bases in between. From germline, CDR1 is LGHNT and CDR2 FRNRAP. The length of the CDR3 is 14 residues.

The genes are TRBV6-5 and TRBJ2-3; possibly TRBD1 for D (5 bases). Trimming removed 6 bases from V and 7 bases from J, with 20 bases in between. The CDR3 runs to 15 residues. Germline V CDR1 and CDR2: MNHEY, SVGAGI. CDR3 in DNA: TGTGCCAGCAGACCCGACCGGACAAGTGTTCATACGCAGTATTTT. The encoded protein is CASRPDRTSVHTQYF.

The chain combines TRBV12-3 or TRBV12-4 with TRBJ2-5, with D perhaps TRBD2 (5 bases). V lost 7 bases, J lost 7 bases, and 22 bases lay in between. The CDR3 extends over 15 amino acids. CDR3 sequence (DNA): TGTGCCAGCACTCCCGAGGACTGGAGGCTAGGGACCCAGTACTTC. Translating it yields CASTPEDWRLGTQYF.

The V and J genes are TRBV7-2 and TRBJ2-1, with 9 positions matching TRBD2. This CDR3 comprises 14 residues. Germline CDR1 and CDR2: SGHTA and FQGNSA. V was clipped by 5 bases and J by 6 bases; unmatched bases: 5. CDR3 in DNA: TGTGCCAGCAGCCGTCAGCGGGGGGTCAATGAGCAGTTCTTC. This encodes CASSRQRGVNEQFF.

This clonotype has a handful of counts. The chain is built from TRBV15 and TRBJ2-1, with 8 positions matching TRBD1. The CDR3 runs 17 residues. The J segment lost 4 bases and the V segment lost 0 bases, leaving 8 bases of the junction unmatched. Germline V CDR1 and CDR2: LNHNV, YYDKDF (reference sequence). The CDR3 DNA sequence: TGTGCCACCAGCAGAGATCAGGGACAGGCTTTATACAATGAGCAGTTCTTC. It specifies CATSRDQGQALYNEQFF.

This sequence joins TRBV28 and TRBJ2-1; D is uncertain. The germline gives CDR1 MDHEN, CDR2 SYDVKM. V shed 5 bases and J shed 6 bases, with 5 bases lying between them. The CDR3 has 11 residues. The CDR3 DNA reads as TGTGCCAGCAGTACAGCCAATGAGCAGTTCTTC. Translating it yields CASSTANEQFF.

This rearrangement joins TRBV4-3 to TRBJ1-6; D uncertain. V was shortened by 2 bases and J by 7 bases, with 6 bases between the two germline ends. Germline V gene data show CDR1 as LGHNA and CDR2 as YSLEER. There are 13 residues in the CDR3. CDR3 sequence reads: CASSQSGNSPLHF. The CDR3 bases are TGCGCCAGCAGCCAAAGTGGGAATTCACCCCTCCACTTT.

This clonotype occurred a few times. The gene calls are TRBV27 and TRBJ2-1; the D gene is possibly TRBD1 (6 bases). Germline CDR1 MNHEY, CDR2 SMNVEV (reference sequence). V was pared by 1 base and J by 6 bases, with 10 bases between. CDR3 size: 14 residues. CDR3 loop: CASSLWQGSNEQFF. Here the CDR3 DNA reads TGTGCCAGCAGTTTATGGCAGGGGTCCAATGAGCAGTTCTTC.

The chain recombines TRBV3-1 with TRBJ1-5; TRBD1 agrees at 7 bases. Germline CDR1 LGHDT, CDR2 YNNKEL (reference sequence). CDR3 length: 15 residues. The ends lost 0 bases at V and 9 bases at J; junction bases unmatched: 8. CDR3 in DNA: TGTGCCAGCAGCCAAGACTCAGGGGGACATCGGCCCCAGCATTTT. Translating it yields CASSQDSGGHRPQHF.

The table lists this clonotype with a few counts. The genes are TRBV3-1 and TRBJ2-1; no clear D. V lost 3 bases to trimming and J lost 8 bases, with 11 bases between them. CDR3 length: 13 residues. Germline values: CDR1 LGHDT, CDR2 YNNKEL (reference sequence). CDR3 amino acids: CASSHLSMDEQFF. The CDR3 DNA follows: TGTGCCAGCAGCCACCTCTCTATGGATGAGCAGTTCTTC.

The gene calls are TRBV11-2 and TRBJ1-2; tentatively, D is TRBD1 (6 bases). The CDR3 sequence is 16 residues long. Germline V lookup: CDR1 SGHAT, CDR2 FQNNGV. The V end lost 1 base, the J end lost 3 bases, and 15 bases lay between the germline ends. The CDR3 spells CASSLVAGGGYYGYTF. For the CDR3, the DNA is TGTGCCAGCAGCTTAGTTGCCGGGGGCGGGTACTATGGCTACACCTTC.

The rearrangement uses TRBV7-9 and TRBJ2-7; D is perhaps TRBD1 (7 bases). The CDR3 runs to 15 residues. CDR1 and CDR2 from the germline V gene are SEHNR and FQNEAQ (reference sequence). The V and J ends lost 5 bases and 3 bases respectively, with 17 bases between them. The CDR3 coding sequence is TGTGCCAGCAGCCGAGGCGGGGACAGTAGCTACGAGCAGTACTTC. This gives the protein CASSRGGDSSYEQYF.

CDR3 loop: CASSQGTGRIYEQYF. The CDR3 DNA follows: TGTGCCAGCAGCCAGGGGACAGGGAGAATCTACGAGCAGTACTTC. J is TRBJ2-7 and V is TRBV2; 9 nucleotides match TRBD1. Trimming removed 6 bases from V and 3 bases from J; junction bases left unmatched: 9. Germline lookup yields CDR1 SNHLY and CDR2 FYNNEI. The CDR3 is made up of 15 amino acids. The entire variable domain, with the rest obtained from reference TRBV2 and TRBJ2-7, is as follows: EPEVTQTPSHQVTQMGQEVILRCVPISNHLYFYWYRQILGQKVEFLVSFYNNEISEKSEIFDDQFSVERPDGSNFTLKIRSTKLEDSAMYFCASSQGTGRIYEQYFGPGTRLTVT.

The rearrangement joins TRBV28 to TRBJ1-2, with D possibly TRBD1 on 5 matching bases. V was pared by 6 bases and J by 6 bases, with 8 bases between. The CDR3 runs 11 residues. Germline CDR1 MDHEN, CDR2 SYDVKM. CDR3 residues: CASSGTDGYTF. The CDR3 nucleotides are TGTGCCAGCAGCGGGACGGATGGCTACACCTTC.

This clonotype was counted between two and nine times. This chain connects TRBV28 to TRBJ1-2, with D possibly matching TRBD1 (6 bases). The CDR3 consists of 14 residues. Germline V gives CDR1 MDHEN, CDR2 SYDVKM. Between the trimmed V and J ends, which lost 7 bases and 1 base, there was a span of 13 bases. This CDR3 is CASTRADSNYGYTF. CDR3 DNA: TGTGCCAGCACCCGGGCGGACAGTAACTATGGCTACACCTTC.

The chain is built from TRBV28 and TRBJ2-2; D remains ambiguous. This CDR3 has 15 residues. V was clipped by 7 bases and J by 1 base, with 13 bases between them. Germline CDR1 is MDHEN and CDR2 is SYDVKM. CDR3 nucleotide sequence: TGTGCCAGCAAAGTCCAATTTATGAACACCGGGGAGCTGTTTTTT. Translated, it gives CASKVQFMNTGELFF.

J is TRBJ1-2 and V is TRBV28; D gene uncertain. Trimming took off 6 bases at V and 2 bases at J, with 22 bases between the two ends. Germline loops: CDR1 MDHEN, CDR2 SYDVKM. This CDR3 is 17 amino acids long. The CDR3 sequence is CASSDTYRRLKNYGYTF. In DNA form, the CDR3 reads TGTGCCAGCAGCGATACGTATAGGAGACTTAAAAACTATGGCTACACCTTC.

Notes on this clonotype: This may be a read error, as it is one base from a much larger clone. V usage is TRBV4-2 and J usage is TRBJ2-1; a weak D match, TRBD1 (5 bases). The germline CDR1 and CDR2 sequences are LGHNA and YNFKEQ. The CDR3 runs to 13 residues. The CDR3 loop is CASSQDLDNKQFF. The CDR3 coding sequence is TGTGCCAGCAGCCAAGATCTGGACAATAAGCAGTTCTTC.